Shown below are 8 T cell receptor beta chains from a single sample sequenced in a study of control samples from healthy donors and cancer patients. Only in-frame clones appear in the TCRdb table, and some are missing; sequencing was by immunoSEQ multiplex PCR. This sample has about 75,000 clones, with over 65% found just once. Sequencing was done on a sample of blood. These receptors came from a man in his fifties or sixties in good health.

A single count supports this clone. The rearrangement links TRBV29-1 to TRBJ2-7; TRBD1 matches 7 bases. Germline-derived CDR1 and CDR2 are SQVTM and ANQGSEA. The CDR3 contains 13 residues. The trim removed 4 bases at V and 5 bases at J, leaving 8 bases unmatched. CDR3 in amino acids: CSVGQGVTNEQYF. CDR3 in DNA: TGCAGCGTTGGACAGGGAGTTACCAACGAGCAGTACTTC.

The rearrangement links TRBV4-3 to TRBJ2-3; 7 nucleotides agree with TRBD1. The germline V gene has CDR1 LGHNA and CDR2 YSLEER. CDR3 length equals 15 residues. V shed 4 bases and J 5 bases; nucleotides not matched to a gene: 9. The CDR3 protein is CASSPRGTVRDTQYF. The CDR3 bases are TGCGCCAGCAGCCCCCGAGGGACAGTTCGAGATACGCAGTATTTT.

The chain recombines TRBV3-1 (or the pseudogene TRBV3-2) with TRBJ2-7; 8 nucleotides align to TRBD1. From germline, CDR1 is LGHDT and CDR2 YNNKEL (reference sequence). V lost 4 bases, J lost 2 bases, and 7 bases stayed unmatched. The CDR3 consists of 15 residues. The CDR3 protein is CASSLCQGATYEQYF. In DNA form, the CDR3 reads TGTGCCAGCAGCCTATGTCAGGGGGCGACCTACGAGCAGTACTTC.

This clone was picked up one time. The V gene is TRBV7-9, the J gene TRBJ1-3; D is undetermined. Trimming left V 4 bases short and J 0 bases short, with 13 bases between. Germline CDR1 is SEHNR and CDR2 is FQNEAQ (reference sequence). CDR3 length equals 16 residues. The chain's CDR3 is CASSYDVALSGNTIYF. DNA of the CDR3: TGTGCCAGCAGCTATGACGTAGCCCTCTCTGGAAACACCATATATTTT.

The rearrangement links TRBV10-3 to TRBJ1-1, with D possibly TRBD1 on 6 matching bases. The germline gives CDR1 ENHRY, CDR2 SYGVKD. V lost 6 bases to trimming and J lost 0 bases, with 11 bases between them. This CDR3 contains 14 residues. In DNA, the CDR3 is TGTGCCATCAGACCGGGACAAATGAACACTGAAGCTTTCTTT. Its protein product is CAIRPGQMNTEAFF.

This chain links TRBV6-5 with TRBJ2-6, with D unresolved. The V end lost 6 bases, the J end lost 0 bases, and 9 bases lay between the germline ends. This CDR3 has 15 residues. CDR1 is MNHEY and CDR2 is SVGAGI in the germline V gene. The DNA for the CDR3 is TGTGCCAGCAGGCCTCAGAACTCTGGGGCCAACGTCCTGACTTTC. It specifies CASRPQNSGANVLTF.

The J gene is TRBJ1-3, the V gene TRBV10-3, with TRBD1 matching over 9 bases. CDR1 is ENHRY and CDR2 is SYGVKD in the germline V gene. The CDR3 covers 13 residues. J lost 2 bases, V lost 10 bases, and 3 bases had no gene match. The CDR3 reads CATGTGTGNTIYF. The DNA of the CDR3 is TGTGCCACCGGGACAGGGACTGGAAACACCATATATTTT.

As DNA, the CDR3 is TGTGCCAGCAGCCCCCCGGGGCGAAACTATGGCTACACCTTC. Amino acid sequence: CASSPPGRNYGYTF. The rearrangement links TRBV11-2 to TRBJ1-2; D is possibly TRBD1 (5 bases). The CDR3 consists of 14 residues. In germline, CDR1 is SGHAT, CDR2 FQNNGV. With 5 bases removed from V and 2 bases from J, the gap between germline ends came to 12 bases.